Presented here are 20 T cell receptor beta chains from one specimen sequenced in a study of immune cell composition in non-small cell lung cancer. Produced via immunoSEQ multiplex PCR; TCRdb's table is partial and in-frame only. The sample has more than 14,000 clones; about 69% are singletons. Sequenced sample: lung tumor tissue. These receptors all stem from a human donor with non-small cell lung cancer.

The chain uses TRBV9 and TRBJ1-2; the D gene is possibly TRBD1 (6 bases). Germline-derived CDR1 and CDR2 are SGDLS and YYNGEE. The CDR3 has 16 residues. Trimming left V 0 bases short and J 4 bases short, with 16 bases between. The CDR3 region has the DNA TGTGCCAGCAGCGTAGGAGATGGGGGCGACACCTATGGCTACACCTTC. It specifies CASSVGDGGDTYGYTF.

The chain carries TRBV11-2 and TRBJ1-1; D is possibly TRBD1 (6 bases). V was clipped by 5 bases and J by 0 bases, with 16 bases between them. The CDR3 length is 16 residues. Germline values: CDR1 SGHAT, CDR2 FQNNGV. In DNA form, the CDR3 reads TGTGCCAGCAGCCCGTGGACAGTTACGGTGAACACTGAAGCTTTCTTT. It encodes CASSPWTVTVNTEAFF.

This clone has more than one count but fewer than ten. V is TRBV7-6 and J is TRBJ2-2; 9 bases fit TRBD2. Germline V lookup: CDR1 SGHVS, CDR2 FNYEAQ. The CDR3 is made up of 16 amino acids. The V gene end was trimmed by 3 bases and the J gene end by 3 bases; junction bases not matched to a gene: 5. CDR3 loop: CASSLVAGAHTGELFF. The CDR3 nucleotides are TGTGCCAGCAGCTTGGTAGCGGGGGCTCACACCGGGGAGCTGTTTTTT.

The rearrangement joins TRBV4-1 to TRBJ2-2, with 7 bases lining up with TRBD2. CDR1 MGHRA and CDR2 YSYEKL come from the germline V gene. Germline trimming cut 4 bases from V and 0 bases from J; bases unmatched to any gene: 2. This CDR3 is 15 amino acids long. The CDR3: CASSPTSANTGELFF. The CDR3 nucleotides are TGCGCCAGCAGCCCCACTAGCGCGAACACCGGGGAGCTGTTTTTT.

J is TRBJ1-1 and V is TRBV5-4, with D possibly matching TRBD1 (5 bases). The V gene lost 0 bases and the J gene lost 8 bases, with 11 bases spanning the gap. The CDR3 loop spans 13 amino acids. Germline CDR1 reads SGHNT; CDR2 reads YYREEE (reference sequence). The CDR3 DNA reads as TGTGCCAGCAGCTTGGCTGGGGCGCGAGAAGCTTTCTTT. Translation: CASSLAGAREAFF.

This clone turned up a few times. This chain links TRBV19 with TRBJ2-5, with D possibly TRBD2 on 5 matching bases. Germline V gene sequence: CDR1 LNHDA, CDR2 SQIVND (reference sequence). The CDR3 is made up of 11 amino acids. V was clipped by 6 bases and J by 5 bases, with 7 bases between them. The DNA of the CDR3 is TGTGCCAGTAGCGGGGAGGAGACCCAGTACTTC. The encoded protein is CASSGEETQYF.

The V and J genes are TRBV5-1 and TRBJ1-4, with TRBD1 as a possible D gene (5 bases). Germline CDR1 is SGHRS and CDR2 is YFSETQ. Trimming removed 2 bases from V and 7 bases from J, with 12 bases in between. The CDR3 consists of 14 residues. The chain's CDR3 is CASSFQEGSEKLFF. In DNA form, the CDR3 reads TGCGCCAGCAGCTTCCAGGAGGGGAGTGAAAAACTGTTTTTT.

The CDR3 region has the DNA TGCAGCGTTTCTACAGGGATTTCTAACTATGGCTACACCTTC. As protein: CSVSTGISNYGYTF. V and J are TRBV29-1 and TRBJ1-2; D is possibly TRBD1 (6 bases). The CDR3 covers 14 residues. Trimming removed 5 bases at V and 0 bases at J, with 13 bases between. The germline V gene has CDR1 SQVTM and CDR2 ANQGSEA.

This clone was observed a handful of times. V gene TRBV19 combines with J gene TRBJ1-2; 7 bases match TRBD1. V was clipped by 10 bases and J by 8 bases; unmatched bases: 19. CDR3 length equals 15 residues. Germline V gene data show CDR1 as LNHDA and CDR2 as SQIVND (reference sequence). The DNA of the CDR3 is TGTGCCACTACACCCCCACCGACAGGGACGGGCGGCTACACCTTC. Translated: CATTPPPTGTGGYTF.

The V gene is TRBV9, the J gene TRBJ2-3, with a tentative D call TRBD1 (6 bases). Trimming left V 2 bases short and J 6 bases short, with 16 bases between. CDR3 length equals 15 residues. Germline V gives CDR1 SGDLS, CDR2 YYNGEE. The CDR3 protein is CASSVGGAPRDTQYF. The CDR3 bases are TGTGCCAGCAGCGTTGGGGGCGCCCCCCGCGATACGCAGTATTTT.

The CDR3 here is CASSEGQGENTIYF. The CDR3 nucleotides read TGTGCCAGCAGCGAGGGACAGGGGGAAAACACCATATATTTT. The rearrangement joins TRBV9 to TRBJ1-3; the match to TRBD1 covers 11 bases. The germline CDR1 and CDR2 sequences are SGDLS and YYNGEE. V was clipped by 3 bases and J by 6 bases; unmatched bases: 2. CDR3 length: 14 residues. The full variable domain, with the rest looked up from reference TRBV9 and TRBJ1-3, is DSGVTQTPKHLITATGQRVTLRCSPRSGDLSVYWYQQSLDQGLQFLIQYYNGEERAKGNILERFSAQQFPDLHSELNLSSLELGDSALYFCASSEGQGENTIYFGEGSWLTVV.

This clone was detected a few times. The CDR3 loop reads CASSHQEGQGVYEQYF. The CDR3 region has the DNA TGTGCCAGCAGCCATCAGGAAGGACAGGGGGTCTACGAGCAGTACTTC. The V gene is TRBV4-2, the J gene TRBJ2-7; 10 nucleotides line up with TRBD1. Per the germline V gene, CDR1 is LGHNA and CDR2 is YNFKEQ. V dropped 3 bases and J dropped 3; count of bases not matched to a gene: 8. This CDR3 spans 16 amino acids.

This chain links TRBV5-5 with TRBJ2-6, with 8 positions matching TRBD2. V lost 5 bases to trimming and J lost 2 bases; unmatched junction nucleotides: 6. The germline V gene encodes CDR1 SGHKS and CDR2 YYEKEE (reference sequence). The CDR3 loop spans 16 amino acids. The CDR3 sequence is CASSSDGGAGANVLTF. CDR3 nucleotides: TGTGCCAGCAGTTCGGACGGGGGGGCTGGGGCCAACGTCCTGACTTTC.

This chain links TRBV6-1 with TRBJ2-7, with a tentative D call TRBD1 (5 bases). CDR3 size: 13 residues. V was clipped by 2 bases and J by 6 bases, with 11 bases between them. The germline V gene has CDR1 MNHNS and CDR2 SASEGT. Here the CDR3 reads CASSEIKGLEQYF. In DNA, the CDR3 is TGTGCCAGCAGTGAAATCAAGGGGCTCGAGCAGTACTTC.

The chain employs TRBV19 and TRBJ2-5; 12 nucleotides match TRBD2. This CDR3 contains 19 residues. Trimming removed 0 bases from V and 2 bases from J; junction bases left unmatched: 10. Germline V lookup: CDR1 LNHDA, CDR2 SQIVND (reference sequence). CDR3 protein: CASSIEASGGVGGQETQYF. CDR3 DNA: TGTGCCAGTAGTATAGAGGCTAGCGGGGGGGTCGGAGGACAAGAGACCCAGTACTTC.

Here the CDR3 reads CASSQDRGTTNTGELFF. Here the CDR3 DNA reads TGTGCCAGCAGCCAAGATAGGGGGACAACGAACACCGGGGAGCTGTTTTTT. The chain has TRBV4-2 and TRBJ2-2; D may be TRBD1 (6 bases). V was trimmed by 0 bases and J by 0 bases, leaving 11 bases between them. This CDR3 is built from 17 residues. Germline V lookup: CDR1 LGHNA, CDR2 YNFKEQ.

This chain's CDR3 is CASKVGTEAFF. DNA of the CDR3: TGTGCCAGCAAGGTCGGGACTGAAGCTTTCTTT. The chain joins TRBV6-1 to TRBJ1-1; no reliable D call. Looked up from germline, CDR1 is MNHNS and CDR2 is SASEGT. Trimming removed 7 bases from V and 5 bases from J, with 8 bases in between. This CDR3 is built from 11 residues.

The rearrangement joins TRBV13 to TRBJ1-1; D perhaps matches TRBD1 (5 bases). The length of the CDR3 is 13 residues. Trimming removed 4 bases at V and 5 bases at J, with 11 bases between. Germline values: CDR1 PRHDT, CDR2 FYEKMQ (reference sequence). CDR3 coding DNA: TGTGCCAGCAGCTCTAGCGGGGGGACTGAAGCTTTCTTT. Its protein product is CASSSSGGTEAFF.

The chain couples TRBV5-1 to TRBJ2-1; 11 nucleotides line up with TRBD1. The CDR3 is made up of 16 amino acids. Germline V lookup: CDR1 SGHRS, CDR2 YFSETQ. V dropped 4 bases and J dropped 4; count of bases not matched to a gene: 7. In DNA, the CDR3 is TGCGCCAGCAGCCTCTCGGGGACAGGGGGGTACAATGAGCAGTTCTTC. Encoded protein: CASSLSGTGGYNEQFF.

In nucleotides, the CDR3 is TGTGCCAGTAGTGTGCGGGACGGACCATACGAGCAGTACTTC. Its translation is CASSVRDGPYEQYF. V and J are TRBV19 and TRBJ2-7; tentative D call: TRBD2 (6 bases). Between the trimmed V and J ends, which lost 5 bases and 4 bases, there was a span of 15 bases. Germline V gene data show CDR1 as LNHDA and CDR2 as SQIVND (reference sequence). The CDR3 loop spans 14 amino acids.